The 32 T cell receptor beta chains reported below all come from one sample, sequenced in a study of blood T cells in healthy people across ages. Next came a second PCR, run for about 6 to 11 cycles, which used a sample-barcoded 5' primer along with a J-beta primer mix. TCRdb processed the 5' RACE reads anew with MiXCR; each CDR3 protein has one entry. The sample holds around 2 million distinct CDR3 sequences, roughly two fifths seen once. Sequencing used blood. Every receptor here comes from a human donor in good health.

This clonotype appeared a few times. V is TRBV6-1 and J is TRBJ2-5, with 10 bases lining up with TRBD1. Germline CDR1 is MNHNS and CDR2 is SASEGT. Trimming cost V 5 bases and J 3 bases; bases outside gene matches: 6. The CDR3 length is 15 residues. CDR3 amino acids: CASSFAGTGEETQYF. For the CDR3, the DNA is TGTGCCAGCAGTTTTGCCGGGACAGGGGAAGAGACCCAGTACTTC.

CDR3 in DNA: TGTGCCAGCAGTTACCTGCAGGGGACCCTTGATGGCTACACCTTC. It yields the protein CASSYLQGTLDGYTF. V gene TRBV6-5 combines with J gene TRBJ1-2; TRBD1 might be the D (6 bases). This CDR3 has 15 amino acids. Germline values: CDR1 MNHEY, CDR2 SVGAGI. Trimming cost V 2 bases and J 6 bases, with 16 bases left between them.

This clonotype was seen a few times. The chain uses TRBV7-2 and TRBJ2-4; 8 bases align to TRBD1. The germline V gene has CDR1 SGHTA and CDR2 FQGNSA. V was clipped by 0 bases and J by 7 bases; unmatched bases: 5. This CDR3 contains 15 residues. This CDR3 is CASSLAGGQENIQYF. The DNA for the CDR3 is TGTGCCAGCAGCTTAGCGGGGGGACAGGAGAACATTCAGTACTTC.

This clonotype appeared a single time. This chain connects TRBV20-1 to TRBJ1-2, with TRBD1 identical over 8 bases. Trimming at V came to 5 bases and at J to 8 bases, leaving 4 bases not matched to a gene. Germline V gene sequence: CDR1 DFQATT, CDR2 SNEGSKA (reference sequence). The CDR3 totals 11 residues. CDR3: CSAEQGEGYTF. CDR3 DNA sequence: TGCAGTGCTGAACAGGGGGAGGGCTACACCTTC.

V and J are TRBV29-1 and TRBJ1-5; D not certain. CDR3 length equals 13 residues. Trimming removed 7 bases at V and 9 bases at J, with 19 bases between. Germline CDR1 reads SQVTM; CDR2 reads ANQGSEA. CDR3 sequence (DNA): TGCAGCGCCCAAGATGGATATGGTGGGCCCCAGCATTTT. It yields the protein CSAQDGYGGPQHF.

The rearrangement links TRBV29-1 to TRBJ1-1, with D tentatively TRBD1 (6 bases). Germline assignment: CDR1 SQVTM and CDR2 ANQGSEA. The CDR3 contains 12 residues. Trimming took 4 bases from V and 6 from J, leaving 12 bases between them. The CDR3 region has the DNA TGCAGCGTTGTAGGGGGGGGATCTGAAGCTTTCTTT. Translating it yields CSVVGGGSEAFF.

The chain carries TRBV10-3 and TRBJ2-3; TRBD2 aligns across 13 bases. The CDR3 totals 16 residues. Germline V gene data show CDR1 as ENHRY and CDR2 as SYGVKD. V gave up 6 bases and J gave up 2 bases; unmatched junction bases: 5. This CDR3 is CAIRQTSGGNTDTQYF. CDR3 nucleotide sequence: TGTGCCATCAGGCAGACTAGCGGGGGGAACACAGATACGCAGTATTTT.

The rearrangement links TRBV4-2 to TRBJ2-5, with 7 nucleotides matching TRBD2. Germline values: CDR1 LGHNA, CDR2 YNFKEQ. V was clipped by 0 bases and J by 5 bases; unmatched bases: 6. This CDR3 contains 15 residues. Written as DNA, the CDR3 is TGTGCCAGCAGCCAAGAGTACGGGGGGTTGGAGACCCAGTACTTC. The encoded protein is CASSQEYGGLETQYF.

The chain recombines TRBV7-2 with TRBJ2-1; perhaps TRBD2 as D (5 bases). This CDR3 is built from 16 residues. V was shortened by 0 bases and J by 3 bases, with 12 bases between the two germline ends. Germline CDR1 SGHTA, CDR2 FQGNSA. The CDR3 here is CASSLASTGDYNEQFF. CDR3 nucleotides: TGTGCCAGCAGCTTAGCTAGTACCGGGGACTACAATGAGCAGTTCTTC. The variable domain in full, completed from reference TRBV7-2 and TRBJ2-1, reads GAGVSQSPSNKVTEKGKDVELRCDPISGHTALYWYRQSLGQGLEFLIYFQGNSAPDKSGLPSDRFSAERTGGSVSTLTIQRTQQEDSAVYLCASSLASTGDYNEQFFGPGTRLTVL.

The chain joins TRBV12-3 or TRBV12-4 to TRBJ1-5; TRBD1 matches at 7 bases. This CDR3 region has 18 residues. Unmatched junction bases numbered 18, after V lost 6 bases and J lost 4 bases. The chain's CDR3 is CASSSYVPRQGGNQPQHF. The CDR3 DNA sequence: TGTGCCAGCAGCTCTTACGTACCCAGACAGGGAGGAAATCAGCCCCAGCATTTT.

The gene calls are TRBV6-1 and TRBJ2-7; the D gene could be TRBD1 or TRBD2 (5 bases each). The CDR3 spans 15 residues. Germline values: CDR1 MNHNS, CDR2 SASEGT. Trimming pared 1 base from V and 2 bases from J, leaving 12 bases between. Here the CDR3 reads CASSEGGAGPYEQYF. The DNA for the CDR3 is TGTGCCAGCAGTGAAGGGGGCGCGGGTCCCTACGAGCAGTACTTC.

The table lists this clonotype with a few counts. The chain has TRBV20-1 and TRBJ2-5; 7 bases are a match to TRBD1. The germline CDR1 and CDR2 sequences are DFQATT and SNEGSKA (reference sequence). The CDR3 extends over 15 amino acids. The ends lost 8 bases at V and 1 base at J; junction bases unmatched: 13. The chain's CDR3 is CSTIQGQIRQETQYF. The CDR3, as DNA: TGCAGTACCATTCAGGGACAGATACGCCAAGAGACCCAGTACTTC.

The chain carries TRBV20-1 and TRBJ1-2, with TRBD1 matching 8 bases. V lost 3 bases and J lost 8; bases outside the gene matches: 17. The germline V gene has CDR1 DFQATT and CDR2 SNEGSKA (reference sequence). The CDR3 sequence is 16 residues long. Here the CDR3 DNA reads TGCAGTGCTAGTAAAAATATAGGACAGGGCGTTGAAGGCTACACCTTC. It codes for CSASKNIGQGVEGYTF.

This clonotype turned up a few times. The V call is TRBV3-1, the J call TRBJ2-7, with D possibly matching TRBD1 (6 bases). There are 14 residues in the CDR3. Germline CDR1 is LGHDT and CDR2 is YNNKEL (reference sequence). Trimming took off 5 bases at V and 3 bases at J, with 14 bases between the two ends. Here the CDR3 DNA reads TGTGCCAGCAGCAAGAGGTACAGGGACTACGAGCAGTACTTC. Protein product: CASSKRYRDYEQYF.

The rearrangement links TRBV5-1 to TRBJ2-7; 7 nucleotides line up with TRBD1. This CDR3 has 15 residues. J gave up 3 bases and V 0 bases, and 6 bases lay outside the gene matches. Germline lookup yields CDR1 SGHRS and CDR2 YFSETQ. CDR3 loop: CASSLGATGFYEQYF. The CDR3 coding sequence is TGCGCCAGCAGCTTGGGAGCGACAGGGTTCTACGAGCAGTACTTC. The full variable domain, with the rest looked up from reference TRBV5-1 and TRBJ2-7, is KAGVTQTPRYLIKTRGQQVTLSCSPISGHRSVSWYQQTPGQGLQFLFEYFSETQRNKGNFPGRFSGRQFSNSRSEMNVSTLELGDSALYLCASSLGATGFYEQYFGPGTRLTVT.

In regard to this clonotype: The junction departs from germline at one end; a sequencing error may be responsible. The V and J genes are TRBV12-3 or TRBV12-4 and TRBJ2-5; D may match TRBD1 or TRBD2 (5 bases each). The CDR3 contains 13 residues. The CDR3, as DNA: TGTGCCAGCAGGGGGACGGGTCAAGGGACCCAGTACTTC. Translating it yields CASRGTGQGTQYF.

This clonotype has more than one count but fewer than ten. In DNA, the CDR3 is TGCGCCAGCAGCCAAGCTGAGGGTTTGAGCTCCTACGAGCAGTACTTC. It codes for CASSQAEGLSSYEQYF. The chain joins TRBV4-3 to TRBJ2-7; possibly TRBD2 for D (5 bases). CDR1 and CDR2 (germline): LGHNA, YSLEER. This CDR3 spans 16 amino acids. Trimming removed 1 base from V and 0 bases from J, with 13 bases in between.

This clonotype was observed once. The chain employs TRBV5-1 and TRBJ1-5, with a tentative D call TRBD1 (6 bases). The germline V gene has CDR1 SGHRS and CDR2 YFSETQ. The CDR3 runs to 15 residues. Trimming left V 4 bases short and J 4 bases short, with 15 bases between. CDR3 nucleotides: TGCGCCAGCAGCACCGGAGGGGGGACAAATCAGCCCCAGCATTTT. Translated, it gives CASSTGGGTNQPQHF.

J is TRBJ2-4 and V is TRBV15, with TRBD1 identical over 10 bases. The J call may be incorrect, as the DNA end agrees better with TRBJ2-7. The CDR3 has 16 amino acids. Per germline, CDR1 LNHNV and CDR2 YYDKDF (reference sequence). The CDR3 region has the DNA TGTGCCACCAGCAGAGATCCCGGGACAGGGGAATACGAGCAGTACTTC. Translating it yields CATSRDPGTGEYEQYF.

The gene calls are TRBV29-1 and TRBJ2-3; D not resolved. Germline assignment: CDR1 SQVTM and CDR2 ANQGSEA. The CDR3 spans 11 residues. V was clipped by 6 bases and J by 7 bases, with 11 bases between them. CDR3 residues: CSVGQRYTQYF. The CDR3, as DNA: TGCAGCGTCGGGCAGAGATATACGCAGTATTTT.

The chain employs TRBV12-3 or TRBV12-4 and TRBJ2-3, with TRBD1 as a possible D gene (7 bases). Trimming took 6 bases from V and 8 from J, leaving 21 bases between them. The CDR3 is 15 amino acids. The CDR3 nucleotides are TGTGCCAGCAGCCCCCAGACAGGGAGGCGAGGTACGCAGTATTTT. Translated, it gives CASSPQTGRRGTQYF.

Only a few counts were recorded for this clonotype. The genes are TRBV4-3 and TRBJ2-1; TRBD2 matches at 12 bases. Germline V gives CDR1 LGHNA, CDR2 YSLEER. The CDR3 totals 20 residues. With V trimmed by 2 bases and J by 4 bases, 15 bases remained unmatched. CDR3 protein: CASSQSLLAGGLRKYNEQFF. The CDR3 DNA reads TGCGCCAGCAGCCAAAGTTTGCTAGCGGGGGGGTTAAGAAAATACAATGAGCAGTTCTTC.

This clonotype was detected a few times. The chain couples TRBV20-1 to TRBJ2-3; D possibly corresponds to TRBD2 (6 bases). V was clipped by 4 bases and J by 2 bases, with 16 bases between them. Germline CDR1 reads DFQATT; CDR2 reads SNEGSKA (reference sequence). The CDR3 is 15 residues long. The CDR3 DNA reads TGCAGTGCTACGAGGAGGGCGGAGAACACAGATACGCAGTATTTT. Its translation is CSATRRAENTDTQYF.

The chain couples TRBV18 to TRBJ2-5; the match to TRBD2 covers 8 bases. This CDR3 region has 15 residues. V shed 4 bases and J 5 bases; nucleotides not matched to a gene: 9. The germline gives CDR1 KGHSH, CDR2 LQKENI. As DNA, the CDR3 is TGTGCCAGCTCACTTCTGATAGCGGGGTCGGAGACCCAGTACTTC. Translating gives CASSLLIAGSETQYF. Variable domain in full (rest from reference TRBV18 and TRBJ2-5): NAGVMQNPRHLVRRRGQEARLRCSPMKGHSHVYWYRQLPEEGLKFMVYLQKENIIDESGMPKERFSAEFPKEGPSILRIQQVVRGDSAAYFCASSLLIAGSETQYFGPGTRLLVL.

This clonotype has more than one count but fewer than ten. The rearrangement uses TRBV7-9 and TRBJ1-2, with 7 bases fitting TRBD1. Trimming removed 2 bases from V and 5 bases from J; junction bases left unmatched: 5. CDR3 size: 14 residues. Germline-derived CDR1 and CDR2 are SEHNR and FQNEAQ (reference sequence). The CDR3 region is CASSLSGQPYGYTF. CDR3 in DNA: TGTGCCAGCAGCTTATCGGGACAGCCGTATGGCTACACCTTC.

DNA of the CDR3: TGTGCCAGCCGTCTAATCGAGCTAGCCGATGCTGGGGCCAACGTCCTGACTTTC. Amino acid sequence: CASRLIELADAGANVLTF. J is TRBJ2-6 and V is TRBV3-1, with a weak D call TRBD2 (5 bases). Germline assignment: CDR1 LGHDT and CDR2 YNNKEL (reference sequence). Trimming took off 8 bases at V and 2 bases at J, with 22 bases between the two ends. The CDR3 is 18 residues long.

V gene TRBV4-1 combines with J gene TRBJ2-3; D unclear. The V end was cut by 3 bases, the J end by 3 bases, with 7 bases between. Germline V gene lookup returns CDR1 MGHRA and CDR2 YSYEKL. This CDR3 region has 13 residues. In nucleotides, the CDR3 is TGCGCCAGCAGCCAGGCTTGGACAGATACGCAGTATTTT. This sequence encodes CASSQAWTDTQYF.

This clonotype was detected a few times. The rearrangement joins TRBV5-1 to TRBJ2-1; 8 bases align to TRBD2. J gave up 4 bases and V 3 bases, and 6 bases lay outside the gene matches. There are 15 residues in the CDR3. Germline V lookup: CDR1 SGHRS, CDR2 YFSETQ. The CDR3 protein is CASSSAGAGYNEQFF. The DNA of the CDR3 is TGCGCCAGCAGCTCAGCGGGGGCCGGATACAATGAGCAGTTCTTC.

The chain uses TRBV12-5 and TRBJ2-2, with 7 bases fitting TRBD1. Germline CDR1 reads LGHNT; CDR2 reads FRNRAP. Trimming at V came to 0 bases and at J to 0 bases, leaving 16 bases not matched to a gene. CDR3 size: 21 residues. The DNA for the CDR3 is TGTGCTAGTGGTTTGGTACTATTCCCGGACCTGGGACAGACGAACACCGGGGAGCTGTTTTTT. Its translation: CASGLVLFPDLGQTNTGELFF.

This clonotype was counted once. The V call is TRBV20-1, the J call TRBJ2-1; tentatively, D is TRBD1 (5 bases). This CDR3 is 13 amino acids long. Trimming removed 7 bases at V and 2 bases at J, with 12 bases between. Germline V lookup: CDR1 DFQATT, CDR2 SNEGSKA (reference sequence). The CDR3 sequence is CSGGPDAYNEQFF. The CDR3 region has the DNA TGCAGTGGGGGCCCTGATGCCTACAATGAGCAGTTCTTC.

The chain recombines TRBV4-3 with TRBJ1-6; no reliable D call. The CDR3 has 13 amino acids. The germline CDR1 and CDR2 sequences are LGHNA and YSLEER. V lost 1 base and J lost 10, with 8 bases in between. CDR3 residues: CASSQVLFSPLHF. In DNA form, the CDR3 reads TGCGCCAGCAGCCAAGTTCTGTTCTCACCCCTCCACTTT.

The chain recombines TRBV5-1 with TRBJ2-1; D possibly matches TRBD1 or TRBD2 (5 bases each). The germline V gene has CDR1 SGHRS and CDR2 YFSETQ. Trimming cost V 5 bases and J 0 bases, with 15 bases left between them. The CDR3 sequence is 16 residues long. The chain's CDR3 is CASSRAGTGSYNEQFF. In DNA form, the CDR3 reads TGCGCCAGCAGTCGTGCCGGGACGGGCTCCTACAATGAGCAGTTCTTC.